This T cell receptor (beta chain) was found in a study of cytomegalovirus exposure and HLA in healthy donors. Notes on this clone: Its antigen is as yet unknown.

Donors had nominal health at sampling but likely had unrecorded immune exposures. The CDR3 covers 15 residues. With 1 base removed from V and 7 bases from J, the gap between germline ends came to 16 bases. Germline V gives CDR1 LNHDA, CDR2 SQIVND (reference sequence). Primers included in the PCR were 60 Vbeta and 13 Jbeta primers. Some clones are missing from TCRdb's copy, which holds only in-frame ones; the method was immunoSEQ multiplex PCR. This table has roughly 190,000 clones, roughly four fifths appearing once. The study, taken as a whole, reports: A later analysis, which compared TCR beta chains of equal frequency, found the HLA-associated ones more clonally expanded. In vitro data verified a few CMV-associated chains as specific for CMV antigens.

The rearrangement links TRBV19 to TRBJ1-2; no reliable D call. The clonotype comes from a woman aged 25 to 39 in good health and CMV-seropositive. What was sequenced was PBMCs. CDR3 in DNA: TGTGCCAGTAGTATAGGAGTACAGAGGGTGCCTGGCTACACCTTC. Protein sequence: CASSIGVQRVPGYTF.